This T cell receptor (beta chain) was observed in a study of a mutant IDH1 vaccine in newly diagnosed glioma. Study context: Vaccinations were initiated 4-6 weeks following radiotherapy alone, or were given together with temozolomide cycles. Those enrolled had earlier been treated with radiotherapy, temozolomide, or both, mostly both. Visit V12 was conducted at week 35 as the safety follow-up. Visit V13 came later, at week 47.

Time point denoted: week 35, safety follow-up. Mutant IDH1 20-mer peptide, at 300 ug, made up each vaccine dose, with topical imiquimod. The astrocytomas were IDH1-mutant, ATRX-negative, and WHO grade 3 or 4. CDR3 size: 14 residues. The V segment lost 7 bases and the J segment 6 bases; nucleotides outside the gene matches: 6. Germline assignment: CDR1 SGHAT and CDR2 FQNNGV. Profiled with immunoSEQ multiplex PCR; TCRdb holds only in-frame clones, not every one. This table holds around 60,000 clones, roughly 79% found once. Notes on this clone: Its cognate antigen is unknown.

The specimen was PBMCs, collected from a glioma patient whose treatment included an IDH1 peptide vaccine. The receptor was derived from a man in his forties with glioma. This chain connects TRBV11-2 to TRBJ2-2; 9 positions agree with TRBD1. The CDR3 DNA sequence: TGTGCCAGCACTGGGACAGGGCGGGCCGGGGAGCTGTTTTTT. This codes for CASTGTGRAGELFF.